The 30 T cell receptor beta chains below come from one sample, sequenced in a study of T cell changes during pregnancy in multiple sclerosis. Sequencing used immunoSEQ multiplex PCR; TCRdb keeps in-frame clones, though not all of them. Found here are some 63,000 clones, over 75% of them singletons; the top ten hold around 0.81%. The sample was peripheral blood, taken before pregnancy. The receptor set was obtained from a female donor with multiple sclerosis, enrolled in a pregnancy study.

This clone was seen once. This chain connects TRBV4-2 to TRBJ2-5; 8 nucleotides match TRBD1. CDR1 and CDR2 from the germline V gene are LGHNA and YNFKEQ. There are 20 residues in the CDR3. J gave up 2 bases and V 0 bases, and 17 bases lay outside the gene matches. In DNA form, the CDR3 reads TGTGCCAGCAGCCAAGATGGACAGGGACGCAGTTCGGGGCTACAAGAGACCCAGTACTTC. Protein product: CASSQDGQGRSSGLQETQYF.

J is TRBJ1-2 and V is TRBV5-6, with 7 bases aligning to TRBD1. The germline gives CDR1 SGHDT, CDR2 YYEEEE. The length of the CDR3 is 14 residues. The V segment lost 5 bases and the J segment 3 bases; nucleotides outside the gene matches: 7. The CDR3 reads CASSLRGTDYGYTF. Written as DNA, the CDR3 is TGTGCCAGCAGTTTAAGGGGGACAGACTATGGCTACACCTTC.

The chain couples TRBV7-2 to TRBJ1-5; D not certain. The CDR3 is made up of 15 amino acids. The V gene lost 4 bases and the J gene lost 5 bases, with 15 bases spanning the gap. Germline lookup yields CDR1 SGHTA and CDR2 FQGNSA. Here the CDR3 reads CASSSRVSGDQPQHF. CDR3 nucleotides: TGTGCCAGCAGCTCCCGGGTTAGTGGTGATCAGCCCCAGCATTTT.

This chain links TRBV5-1 with TRBJ1-2; perhaps TRBD1 as D (5 bases). Germline CDR1 reads SGHRS; CDR2 reads YFSETQ. The CDR3 is 14 amino acids. V shed 4 bases and J shed 1 base, with 11 bases lying between them. The CDR3 DNA sequence: TGCGCCAGCAGCACCGACAGACTTAACTATGGCTACACCTTC. It yields the protein CASSTDRLNYGYTF.

The chain couples TRBV5-4 to TRBJ2-5, with D perhaps matching TRBD1 (6 bases). This CDR3 has 16 residues. Per germline, CDR1 SGHNT and CDR2 YYREEE (reference sequence). V dropped 4 bases and J dropped 0 bases, with 16 bases sitting between them. The CDR3 here is CASSRGSGANQETQYF. The CDR3, as DNA: TGTGCCAGCAGCAGGGGGAGTGGGGCAAACCAAGAGACCCAGTACTTC.

This sequence joins TRBV7-9 and TRBJ1-1; 11 nucleotides align to TRBD1. This CDR3 is built from 14 residues. V lost 6 bases to trimming and J lost 3 bases; unmatched junction nucleotides: 3. CDR1 is SEHNR, CDR2 FQNEAQ, per germline (reference sequence). The CDR3 spells CASSSDRGHTEAFF. Here the CDR3 DNA reads TGTGCCAGCAGTTCGGACAGGGGGCACACTGAAGCTTTCTTT.

V usage is TRBV6-6 and J usage is TRBJ2-7; 7 nucleotides line up with TRBD1. CDR3 length: 14 amino acids. With 5 bases clipped from V and 2 bases from J, the junction kept 6 bases outside the gene matches. Germline V gives CDR1 MNHNY, CDR2 SVGAGI (reference sequence). CDR3: CASSKRQGAYEQYF. In DNA form, the CDR3 reads TGTGCCAGCAGTAAAAGACAGGGTGCCTACGAGCAGTACTTC.

This sequence joins TRBV18 and TRBJ1-1; maybe TRBD1 (6 bases). Germline V gives CDR1 KGHSH, CDR2 LQKENI. The CDR3 consists of 16 residues. The germline V and J ends were trimmed by 3 bases and 3 bases, with 17 bases remaining between them. The CDR3 DNA reads TGTGCCAGCTCACCGGGGGCTCCGGGGCTGGACACTGAAGCTTTCTTT. Translated: CASSPGAPGLDTEAFF.

The chain is built from TRBV7-2 and TRBJ2-2; D not resolved. Germline CDR1 is SGHTA and CDR2 is FQGNSA. V lost 2 bases, J lost 0 bases, and 10 bases lay in between. The CDR3 sequence is 16 residues long. The CDR3 DNA follows: TGTGCCAGCAGCTTATTAACTCTCGCGAACACCGGGGAGCTGTTTTTT. This sequence encodes CASSLLTLANTGELFF.

The count of this clone is one. V usage is TRBV7-3 and J usage is TRBJ2-3; TRBD1 matches at 7 bases. Germline CDR1 and CDR2: SGHTA and FQGTGA. This CDR3 contains 16 residues. V gave up 4 bases and J gave up 0 bases; unmatched junction bases: 7. DNA of the CDR3: TGTGCCAGCAGCTCTTCAAACAGGGGTAGCACAGATACGCAGTATTTT. Protein: CASSSSNRGSTDTQYF. The full variable domain, completed using reference TRBV7-3 and TRBJ2-3, is GAGVSQTPSNKVTEKGKYVELRCDPISGHTALYWYRQSLGQGPEFLIYFQGTGAADDSGLPNDRFFAVRPEGSVSTLKIQRTERGDSAVYLCASSSSNRGSTDTQYFGPGTRLTVL.

The chain is built from TRBV6-5 and TRBJ1-5; 10 bases line up with TRBD1. Germline assignment: CDR1 MNHEY and CDR2 SVGAGI. The CDR3 loop spans 15 amino acids. J was trimmed by 7 bases and V by 4 bases; bases with no gene match: 7. CDR3 in amino acids: CASSSGTGVTQPQHF. The CDR3 nucleotides read TGTGCCAGCAGTTCCGGGACAGGGGTAACGCAGCCCCAGCATTTT.

The chain employs TRBV7-2 and TRBJ2-7; 14 nucleotides align to TRBD2. This CDR3 has 16 amino acids. The germline V gene encodes CDR1 SGHTA and CDR2 FQGNSA. V trimming: 6 bases; J trimming: 1 base; junction bases outside the gene matches: 5. CDR3 DNA: TGTGCCAGCAGTTACCGACTAGCGGGGGGGTCCTACGAGCAGTACTTC. It is translated as CASSYRLAGGSYEQYF.

This chain links TRBV19 with TRBJ2-3, with 7 bases matching TRBD1. This CDR3 comprises 17 residues. V was clipped by 5 bases and J by 2 bases; unmatched bases: 13. Germline V lookup: CDR1 LNHDA, CDR2 SQIVND (reference sequence). The CDR3 is CASSLRRQGRVTDTQYF. The CDR3 bases are TGTGCCAGTAGTCTCCGCCGACAGGGAAGGGTCACAGATACGCAGTATTTT.

This rearrangement joins TRBV4-2 to TRBJ1-1, with 7 bases that match TRBD1. Germline loops: CDR1 LGHNA, CDR2 YNFKEQ. After removal of 5 bases from V and 1 base from J, the junction contained 7 bases not matched to a gene. This CDR3 is built from 15 residues. The CDR3 protein is CASSTGQAKNTEAFF. CDR3 sequence (DNA): TGTGCCAGCAGCACAGGACAGGCCAAGAACACTGAAGCTTTCTTT.

The V and J genes are TRBV19 and TRBJ2-1, with 7 nucleotides matching TRBD1. Per germline, CDR1 LNHDA and CDR2 SQIVND (reference sequence). This CDR3 region has 11 residues. The CDR3 loop is CAVGQYNEQFF. The CDR3 DNA sequence: TGTGCAGTGGGACAGTACAATGAGCAGTTCTTC.

The rearrangement joins TRBV5-4 to TRBJ2-3; 9 nucleotides line up with TRBD2. The CDR3 is 15 amino acids. CDR1 SGHNT and CDR2 YYREEE come from the germline V gene (reference sequence). The V segment lost 2 bases and the J segment 2 bases; nucleotides outside the gene matches: 3. The CDR3 DNA reads as TGTGCCAGCAGCTTATCTAGCGGGGCCACAGATACGCAGTATTTT. It translates to CASSLSSGATDTQYF. The variable domain in full, with the rest retrieved from reference TRBV5-4 and TRBJ2-3, is ETGVTQSPTHLIKTRGQQVTLRCSSQSGHNTVSWYQQALGQGPQFIFQYYREEENGRGNFPPRFSGLQFPNYSSELNVNALELDDSALYLCASSLSSGATDTQYFGPGTRLTVL.

This chain links TRBV9 with TRBJ1-4, with D possibly TRBD1 on 6 matching bases. In germline, CDR1 is SGDLS, CDR2 YYNGEE. V was trimmed by 3 bases and J by 2 bases, leaving 14 bases between them. This CDR3 is 16 amino acids long. CDR3 loop: CASSDRETATNEKLFF. The CDR3 nucleotides read TGTGCCAGCAGCGACAGGGAGACCGCGACTAATGAAAAACTGTTTTTT.

This clone was seen only a few times. CDR3 sequence (DNA): TGTGCCAGCGGACTTCTAATGAACACTGAAGCTTTCTTT. Translated, it gives CASGLLMNTEAFF. The V gene is TRBV19, the J gene TRBJ1-1; no clear D. Germline V lookup: CDR1 LNHDA, CDR2 SQIVND (reference sequence). Trimming shortened V by 9 bases and J by 0 bases, and 11 bases separated the two germline ends. The CDR3 runs 13 residues.

The chain links TRBV18 to TRBJ1-1; no definite D call. The CDR3 has 13 residues. V shed 5 bases and J shed 3 bases, with 10 bases lying between them. Germline values: CDR1 KGHSH, CDR2 LQKENI. As DNA, the CDR3 is TGTGCCAGCTCATCTAATGCCGACACTGAAGCTTTCTTT. Its translation: CASSSNADTEAFF.

This rearrangement joins TRBV7-9 to TRBJ1-1, with unresolved D. V was clipped by 7 bases and J by 0 bases, with 6 bases between them. Germline CDR1 SEHNR, CDR2 FQNEAQ (reference sequence). The CDR3 spans 12 residues. CDR3 nucleotide sequence: TGTGCCAGCAAGAGTGTGAACACTGAAGCTTTCTTT. Protein: CASKSVNTEAFF. The full variable domain, completed using reference TRBV7-9 and TRBJ1-1, is DTGVSQNPRHKITKRGQNVTFRCDPISEHNRLYWYRQTLGQGPEFLTYFQNEAQLEKSRLLSDRFSAERPKGSFSTLEIQRTEQGDSAMYLCASKSVNTEAFFGQGTRLTVV.

The chain is built from TRBV29-1 and TRBJ1-2, with TRBD1 matching 8 bases. Germline V gives CDR1 SQVTM, CDR2 ANQGSEA. The CDR3 runs to 15 residues. V lost 4 bases and J lost 4; bases outside the gene matches: 11. The CDR3 DNA reads TGCAGCGTTGGGACAGGGTTTATCTCCTCCTATGGCTACACCTTC. Its protein is CSVGTGFISSYGYTF.

V usage is TRBV7-3 and J usage is TRBJ2-1; TRBD2 matches at 11 bases. V was pared by 5 bases and J by 7 bases, with 7 bases of the junction left unmatched. CDR1 is SGHTA and CDR2 is FQGTGA in the germline V gene. This CDR3 spans 15 amino acids. This chain's CDR3 is CASSLAGGRMNEQFF. For the CDR3, the DNA is TGTGCCAGCAGCCTAGCGGGGGGCAGGATGAATGAGCAGTTCTTC.

This sequence joins TRBV9 and TRBJ1-4; D unclear. Trimming stripped 0 bases from V and 3 bases from J, with 6 bases between. This CDR3 spans 14 amino acids. The germline gives CDR1 SGDLS, CDR2 YYNGEE. The CDR3 nucleotides are TGTGCCAGCAGCGTAGGGCAAGCTAATGAAAAACTGTTTTTT. This translates into CASSVGQANEKLFF.

The rearrangement uses TRBV7-5 and TRBJ2-7; the table's D gene call, TRBD2, was not cross checked with the DNA. TRBV7-5 is flagged as a pseudogene. The length of the CDR3 is 14 residues. The DNA of the CDR3 is TGTGTCAGAAGCTGGGCGGGGGATATCTACGAGCAGTACTTC. Translation gives CVRSWAGDIYEQYF.

The J gene is TRBJ2-2, the V gene TRBV11-1; TRBD1 is a possible D gene (5 bases). CDR1 is SGHAT and CDR2 is FQDESV in the germline V gene (reference sequence). The CDR3 has 13 amino acids. V lost 8 bases and J 6 bases, leaving 13 bases between the germline ends. CDR3 sequence: CASLKGAAGELFF. In nucleotides, the CDR3 is TGTGCCAGCCTCAAAGGGGCTGCCGGGGAGCTGTTTTTT.

The chain recombines TRBV5-4 with TRBJ1-3; D unclear. There are 15 residues in the CDR3. The ends were cut back, 0 bases at V and 1 base at J, with 8 bases in the middle. Germline V gene lookup returns CDR1 SGHNT and CDR2 YYREEE (reference sequence). CDR3 DNA: TGTGCCAGCAGCTTGGAACCCAGTTCTGGAAACACCATATATTTT. It yields the protein CASSLEPSSGNTIYF.

J is TRBJ1-1 and V is TRBV6-5, with D possibly matching TRBD1 (6 bases). V was clipped by 5 bases and J by 10 bases, with 17 bases between them. The CDR3 runs to 13 residues. Germline CDR1 MNHEY, CDR2 SVGAGI. CDR3 bases: TGTGCCAGCAGTCCTTCGACAGGCCCCGGAGCTTTCTTT. It encodes CASSPSTGPGAFF.

This chain connects TRBV5-3 to TRBJ2-7; possibly TRBD2 for D (6 bases). TRBV5-3 counts as an open reading frame of uncertain function. The length of the CDR3 is 16 residues. Trimming left V 5 bases short and J 4 bases short, with 22 bases between. CDR3 nucleotides: TGTGCCAGAAGTTCCTCTCGACTAGTTATAACGTACGAGCAGTACTTC. The encoded protein is CARSSSRLVITYEQYF.

The CDR3 loop is CASSLNPQGLQGPQHF. CDR3 nucleotides: TGTGCCAGCAGCCTTAATCCCCAGGGCCTCCAGGGGCCCCAGCATTTT. The genes are TRBV9 and TRBJ1-5; TRBD1 is a possible D gene (5 bases). Trimming left V 4 bases short and J 9 bases short, with 23 bases between. Germline values: CDR1 SGDLS, CDR2 YYNGEE. This CDR3 has 16 residues.

The V and J genes are TRBV29-1 and TRBJ1-2; 8 bases are a match to TRBD1. The germline gives CDR1 SQVTM, CDR2 ANQGSEA. With V trimmed by 3 bases and J by 6 bases, 3 bases remained unmatched. The CDR3 length is 12 residues. CDR3 protein: CSVDAGGNGYTF. The CDR3 coding sequence is TGCAGCGTTGATGCAGGGGGCAATGGCTACACCTTC.